This record looks at one TCR beta chain sequence and its context. Its matching antigen is unknown. This entry belongs to a study of cytomegalovirus exposure and HLA in healthy donors. Study-wide points: Sequencing depth across donors, presence/absence analyses assumed, was roughly uniform.

In the PCR, 60 Vbeta and 13 Jbeta primers were used. Measured with immunoSEQ multiplex PCR; TCRdb has only the in-frame clones, and not every one. The sample includes about 130,000 clones, roughly 80% of them seen just once. Germline trimming cut 11 bases from V and 1 base from J; bases unmatched to any gene: 10. The CDR3 totals 15 residues. The V gene's germline CDR1 is ENHRY and CDR2 SYGVKD. Sequencing was carried out using PBMCs. The chain is built from TRBV10-3 and TRBJ2-3; TRBD1 aligns across 9 bases. This receptor was identified in a man aged 50-59 years in good health and CMV-seronegative. The CDR3 sequence is CASGTGPIRTDTQYF. The CDR3 coding sequence is TGTGCCTCCGGGACAGGGCCGATCCGCACAGATACGCAGTATTTT.